This T cell receptor beta chain was sequenced in a study of blood T cell repertoires in COVID-19. Study details: Whether acute or convalescent, the COVID-19 samples came from the United States, Italy and Spain. Sources were T cells, B-cell-depleted T cells, or PBMCs; the material itself was cDNA or gDNA.

In germline, CDR1 is SNHLY, CDR2 FYNNEI. V lost 6 bases to trimming and J lost 4 bases; unmatched junction nucleotides: 9. The CDR3 contains 15 residues. This clone was detected a few times. In the original workflow: Researchers report that nucleated cell counts were estimated from reference gene primer amplification. Here immunoSEQ multiplex PCR was the method, and the copy in TCRdb shows in-frame clones only, minus some. For V, J and clone size, that table is used; D and trimming come from the DNA. The repertoire has more than 100,000 clones, about two thirds of them found once; the top ten carry 0.7% to 1%.

The sequencing sample was made of peripheral blood. The clonotype was recovered from a human donor with acute or convalescent COVID-19. The donor label of this sample is uncertain. The gene calls are TRBV2 and TRBJ2-5; 9 bases are shared with TRBD1. This chain's CDR3 is CASRSPTGGGETQYF. CDR3 coding DNA: TGTGCCAGCAGGTCCCCAACAGGGGGCGGAGAGACCCAGTACTTC.